The rows below give T cell receptor beta chains drawn from one sample of a study of technical replicates of blood from several donors. Data came from immunoSEQ multiplex PCR; TCRdb stores just in-frame clones and leaves some out. Altogether about 70,000 clones are present, approximately 96% being singletons, with the ten largest covering around 0.37%. Material for sequencing was T cells isolated from PBMCs. Receptors originate from a human donor in good health. Each CDR3 is given with its conserved first and last residue. A D gene is named only where the DNA matches it firmly. Size is omitted from some rows. Given values are once, few, many or a class for expanded clones.

V gene	J gene	clone size	D gene	CDR3 DNA	CDR3 protein
TRBV28	TRBJ2-2	.	.	TGTGCCAGCAGTTCAGGGGACACCGGGGAGCTGTTTTTT	CASSSGDTGELFF
TRBV10-3	TRBJ2-7	.	.	TGTGCCATCAGCCGGGACTCCGAAACCTACGAGCAGTACTTC	CAISRDSETYEQYF
TRBV7-6	TRBJ1-5	.	.	TGTGCCAGCAGCTCGAACTTTCGGCAGCCCCAGCATTTT	CASSSNFRQPQHF
TRBV29-1	TRBJ1-1	.	.	TGCAGCGTTGAAGAGAGTGAAGCTTTCTTT	CSVEESEAFF
TRBV6-1	TRBJ1-5	.	.	TGTGCCAGCAGTGAAGCGCGGGGGTCCCAGGCCCAGCATTTT	CASSEARGSQAQHF
TRBV10-3	TRBJ2-7	.	.	TGTGCCATCAGTGAACAGGGTGCCGAGCAGTACTTC	CAISEQGAEQYF
TRBV30	TRBJ2-7	.	TRBD1	TGTGCCTGGAGCACAGGGGGTGACGAGCAGTACTTC	CAWSTGGDEQYF
TRBV29-1	TRBJ2-7	.	.	TGCAGCGCCCACAGGATAAGATCCAAGTACGAGCAGTACTTC	CSAHRIRSKYEQYF
TRBV6-5	TRBJ1-5	once	.	TGTGCCAGCAGTCACAAACAGGGAAATCAGCCCCAGCATTTT	CASSHKQGNQPQHF
TRBV6-4	TRBJ2-4	.	.	TGTGCCAGCAGTGACTGGCGGGTAGACATTCAGTACTTC	CASSDWRVDIQYF
TRBV7-9	TRBJ1-1	.	TRBD1	TGTGCCAGCAGCCAGGACAGGGTCAGTTGGAACACTGAAGCTTTCTTT	CASSQDRVSWNTEAFF
TRBV6-6	TRBJ2-7	.	TRBD1	TGTGCCAGCAGTCCCCCCGGGACAGGGGGCTACGAGCAGTACTTC	CASSPPGTGGYEQYF
TRBV2	TRBJ2-2	.	TRBD2	TGTGCCAGCAGCTTAAGCGGGAGAGTCGGGGAGCTGTTTTTT	CASSLSGRVGELFF
TRBV7-8	TRBJ1-2	once	.	TGTGCCAGCAGCTTAGTAGGACAGTCTTCCTATGGCTACACCTTC	CASSLVGQSSYGYTF
TRBV18	TRBJ2-5	.	.	TGTGCCAGCTCACCCGGACTAAAAGAGACCCAGTACTTC	CASSPGLKETQYF
TRBV7-2	TRBJ2-2	.	.	TGTGCCAGCAGCGACGACTGGAACACCGGGGAGCTGTTTTTT	CASSDDWNTGELFF
TRBV7-8	TRBJ1-5	.	TRBD1	TGTGCCAGCAGCCAAGAGACAGGGGGCCGCAATCAGCCCCAGCATTTT	CASSQETGGRNQPQHF
TRBV7-6	TRBJ1-1	.	.	TGTGCCAGCAGCTTAAACCCACGTCAGGTATCTTTCTTT	CASSLNPRQVSFF
TRBV4-1	TRBJ2-7	.	.	TGCGCCAGCAGCCAATCTCTCGGGGACTACGAGCAGTACTTC	CASSQSLGDYEQYF
TRBV5-1	TRBJ2-7	.	.	TGCGCCAGCAGCTTCCAGAGGGGGTACGAGCAGTACTTC	CASSFQRGYEQYF
TRBV27	TRBJ1-5	.	.	TGTGCCAGCAGTTTTTTCGGGGTCGGAAAAGTGGTTCAGCCCCAGCATTTT	CASSFFGVGKVVQPQHF
TRBV4-2	TRBJ2-1	once	.	TGTGCCAGCAGCCAAGATCTTGTGGCGACTGGTAGACCTGAGCAGTTCTTC	CASSQDLVATGRPEQFF
TRBV30	TRBJ1-4	.	.	TGTGCCTGGAGTCCAGGGTTAAGGGAAAAACTGTTTTTT	CAWSPGLREKLFF
TRBV28	TRBJ2-3	.	TRBD2	TGTGCCAGCAGCCCTCAGGGAGGGTCTGGCACAGATACGCAGTATTTT	CASSPQGGSGTDTQYF
TRBV30	TRBJ2-5	.	TRBD2	TGTGCCTGGAGTCCCCTAGCGGGAGTGGGCCAAGAGACCCAGTACTTC	CAWSPLAGVGQETQYF
TRBV7-2	TRBJ2-7	.	.	TGTGCCAGCAGCATCCCCGACAGGTACGAGCAGTACTTC	CASSIPDRYEQYF
TRBV11-3	TRBJ2-1	.	.	TGTGCCAGCAGCTTAGGGGATGGGCGGGACCTCGAGGATGAGCAGTTCTTC	CASSLGDGRDLEDEQFF
TRBV5-4	TRBJ2-7	.	.	TGTGCCAGCAGCTTGGACTCGAGCTCCTACGAGCAGTACTTC	CASSLDSSSYEQYF
TRBV30	TRBJ2-2	.	TRBD2	TGTGCCTGGAGTGTGCCACTAGCGGGATTAATCGGGGAGCTGTTTTTT	CAWSVPLAGLIGELFF
TRBV9	TRBJ1-5	.	TRBD1	TGTGCCAGCAGCGCCCATGGACAGGAGGGTCAGCCCCAGCATTTT	CASSAHGQEGQPQHF
TRBV27	TRBJ2-7	.	TRBD2	TGTGCCAGCAGTTTCGATAGCGGGAGTATATACGAGCAGTACTTC	CASSFDSGSIYEQYF
TRBV11-2	TRBJ2-3	.	TRBD2	TGTGCCAGCAGCTTCAGCGGGAGAGAGGAAGATACGCAGTATTTT	CASSFSGREEDTQYF
TRBV7-3	TRBJ2-7	few	TRBD2	TGTGCCAGCAGCTTACTAGCGGGAGGTTACTACGAGCAGTACTTC	CASSLLAGGYYEQYF
TRBV28	TRBJ2-1	.	.	TGTGCCAGCAGCCTACTACGGGACAACTCCTACAATGAGCAGTTCTTC	CASSLLRDNSYNEQFF
TRBV10-3	TRBJ1-1	.	.	TGTGCCATCAGTGAAATCAGAAACACTGAAGCTTTCTTT	CAISEIRNTEAFF
TRBV27	TRBJ2-3	once	TRBD1	TGTGCCAGCAGTTTTTTTCGGGCAGGGGGAGCCGGTACGCAGTATTTT	CASSFFRAGGAGTQYF
TRBV29-1	TRBJ2-1	.	TRBD2	TGCAGCGTTGAAGAGCGGGAGGGAAATGAGCAGTTCTTC	CSVEEREGNEQFF
TRBV2	TRBJ1-5	.	.	TGTGCCAGCAGTGATAGGGGCAGATGGAGCAATCAGCCCCAGCATTTT	CASSDRGRWSNQPQHF
TRBV7-9	TRBJ1-4	.	.	TGTGCCAGCAGCTTAGCGACCGGGATTAAGGAAAAACTGTTTTTT	CASSLATGIKEKLFF
TRBV28	TRBJ2-3	once	.	TGTGCCAGCAGTTTATCTCCGGGAAGCACAGATACGCAGTATTTT	CASSLSPGSTDTQYF
TRBV6-1	TRBJ2-3	.	TRBD2	TGTGCCAGCAGTGAATATAGCGGGAGTCTTTCAGATACGCAGTATTTT	CASSEYSGSLSDTQYF
TRBV28	TRBJ2-7	few	.	TGTGCCAGCAGTCTCGACAGGTACGAGCAGTACTTC	CASSLDRYEQYF
TRBV13	TRBJ2-3	.	.	TGTGCCAGCAGCTTAGGCGAGGATACGCAGTATTTT	CASSLGEDTQYF
TRBV7-8	TRBJ2-2	.	TRBD2	TGTGCCAGCAGCTTGCCCGGGACTAGCGGGAGTGGGGGGACCGGGGAGCTGTTTTTT	CASSLPGTSGSGGTGELFF
TRBV28	TRBJ2-7	once	TRBD2	TGTGCCAGCAGTTTGCGGGAGAATGAGCAGTACTTC	CASSLRENEQYF
TRBV5-6	TRBJ2-3	.	.	TGTGCCAGCAGCTTGCTTAGCGGAGGGGGCACAGATACGCAGTATTTT	CASSLLSGGGTDTQYF
TRBV30	TRBJ2-7	.	.	TGTGCCTGGAGTGTTGGGTACAGCCAGCCTACCTACGAGCAGTACTTC	CAWSVGYSQPTYEQYF
TRBV7-2	TRBJ2-7	.	.	TGTGCCAGCAGCTTAGTTCCCGGGGGAAACGTGCAGTACTTC	CASSLVPGGNVQYF
TRBV7-9	TRBJ1-3	.	.	TGTGCCAGCAGCCCTTATTTCAGCTCTGGAAACACCATATATTTT	CASSPYFSSGNTIYF
TRBV5-1	TRBJ2-1	.	TRBD2	TGCGCCAGCAGCAATAGCGGGACAAGGAATGAGCAGTTCTTC	CASSNSGTRNEQFF
TRBV5-1	TRBJ2-3	.	TRBD2	TGCGCCAGCAGCATGACTAGCGGCACAGATACGCAGTATTTT	CASSMTSGTDTQYF